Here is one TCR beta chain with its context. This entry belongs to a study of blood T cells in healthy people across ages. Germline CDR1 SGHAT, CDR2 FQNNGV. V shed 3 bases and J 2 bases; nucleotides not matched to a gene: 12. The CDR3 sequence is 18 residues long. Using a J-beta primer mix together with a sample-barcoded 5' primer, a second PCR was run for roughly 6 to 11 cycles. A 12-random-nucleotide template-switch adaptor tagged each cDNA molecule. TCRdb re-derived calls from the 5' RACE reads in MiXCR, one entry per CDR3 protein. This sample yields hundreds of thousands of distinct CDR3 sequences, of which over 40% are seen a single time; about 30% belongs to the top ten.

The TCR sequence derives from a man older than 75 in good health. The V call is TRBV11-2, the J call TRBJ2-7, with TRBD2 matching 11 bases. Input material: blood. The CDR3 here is CASSLSLAGGPVPYEQYF. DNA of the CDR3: TGTGCCAGCAGCTTGTCGCTAGCGGGAGGTCCCGTGCCCTACGAGCAGTACTTC. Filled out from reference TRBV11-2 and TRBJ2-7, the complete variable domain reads EAGVAQSPRYKIIEKRQSVAFWCNPISGHATLYWYQQILGQGPKLLIQFQNNGVVDDSQLPKDRFSAERLKGVDSTLKIQPAKLEDSAVYLCASSLSLAGGPVPYEQYFGPGTRLTVT.